This T cell receptor beta chain was retrieved from a study of T cells in Graves' hyperthyroidism and ophthalmopathy. The diagnoses drew upon clinical symptoms, serum thyroxine and TRAb, thyroid ultrasound and orbital computed tomography. An approximately 10 ml volume of fresh peripheral blood provided the PBMCs. The sample holds many counts of this clonotype. The junction had 8 bases not matched to a gene; V was cut back by 6 bases and J by 5 bases. CDR3 length: 14 amino acids. The V gene's germline CDR1 is MNHEY and CDR2 SVGEGT. RNA transcripts were the template for amplifying TCR beta CDR3 regions. A set of HTBI primers served as the primers for a first-round RT-PCR of the TCR CDR3. One entry per CDR3 protein, called by TCRdb with MiXCR from the multiplex PCR reads. The sample lists roughly 240,000 distinct CDR3 sequences; roughly a quarter were seen once.

The sequence came from a woman in her 40s with Graves' ophthalmopathy. The chain is built from TRBV6-2 or TRBV6-3 and TRBJ2-5; the match to TRBD1 covers 8 bases. Material for sequencing was blood. In nucleotides, the CDR3 is TGTGCCAGCAGGACAGGGGCCGCGGCTGAGACCCAGTACTTC. This translates into CASRTGAAAETQYF.